Below, 9 T cell receptor beta chains from the same sample are listed, as sequenced in a study of shared clonotypes between healthy human individuals. The repertoire was sequenced with immunoSEQ multiplex PCR; TCRdb's copy has only in-frame clones and lacks some. The sample has some 790,000 clones; around 70% are singletons. Specimen: memory CD4+ T cells sorted from blood. Documented subset: CD45RA-negative fraction. The source of these receptors is a woman aged 25 to 39 in good health.

In its sample, this clone was seen many times. This chain uses TRBV18 with TRBJ1-1; 7 bases match TRBD1. Germline loops: CDR1 KGHSH, CDR2 LQKENI. The CDR3 sequence is 15 residues long. V was pared by 3 bases and J by 6 bases, with 10 bases of the junction left unmatched. CDR3 nucleotide sequence: TGTGCCAGCTCACCCACACAGGGGTTGGAAGCTGAAGCTTTCTTT. Amino acid sequence: CASSPTQGLEAEAFF.

This chain uses TRBV7-9 with TRBJ1-5, with TRBD1 as a possible D gene (5 bases). Trimming took off 4 bases at V and 6 bases at J, with 13 bases between the two ends. Germline V gene lookup returns CDR1 SEHNR and CDR2 FQNEAQ (reference sequence). The CDR3 runs to 14 residues. DNA for the CDR3: TGTGCCAGCAGCTCCCAGGGTACGGGTCAGCCCCAGCATTTT. As protein: CASSSQGTGQPQHF.

V is TRBV11-2 and J is TRBJ2-7; 7 bases are a match to TRBD1. CDR1 is SGHAT and CDR2 is FQNNGV in the germline V gene. Trimming cost V 5 bases and J 3 bases; bases outside gene matches: 4. CDR3 length: 13 residues. CDR3 amino acids: CASSRQGHYEQYF. The CDR3 DNA sequence: TGTGCCAGCAGCAGACAGGGCCACTACGAGCAGTACTTC. Based on the CDR3 plus reference TRBV11-2 and TRBJ2-7, the full variable domain is EAGVAQSPRYKIIEKRQSVAFWCNPISGHATLYWYQQILGQGPKLLIQFQNNGVVDDSQLPKDRFSAERLKGVDSTLKIQPAKLEDSAVYLCASSRQGHYEQYFGPGTRLTVT.

This clone has just a few counts. The rearrangement links TRBV2 to TRBJ2-3, with TRBD1 matching over 8 bases. V gave up 7 bases and J gave up 2 bases; unmatched junction bases: 5. Germline V gene sequence: CDR1 SNHLY, CDR2 FYNNEI. This CDR3 region has 14 residues. CDR3 bases: TGTGCCAGCAAGGGGGGACAGGTCACAGATACGCAGTATTTT. Protein product: CASKGGQVTDTQYF.

Note on this clone: This likely traces to a read error, being one base from a far larger clone. The identical CDR3 is also encoded by other nucleotide sequences in the sample. The chain combines TRBV18 with TRBJ2-2; maybe TRBD1 (6 bases). With 2 bases removed from V and 7 bases from J, the gap between germline ends came to 14 bases. The CDR3 spans 15 residues. Per the germline V gene, CDR1 is KGHSH and CDR2 is LQKENI. The CDR3 region is CASSPGQSPIGELFF. The CDR3 DNA reads TGTGCCAGCTCACCAGGACAGAGTCCCATCGGGGAGCTGTTTTTT.

The J gene is TRBJ2-7, the V gene TRBV2; 7 positions match TRBD2. CDR1 and CDR2 (germline): SNHLY, FYNNEI. With 6 bases clipped from V and 0 bases from J, the junction kept 11 bases outside the gene matches. The CDR3 runs 16 residues. The CDR3 loop is CASRGQAGISSYEQYF. As DNA, the CDR3 is TGTGCCAGCAGGGGTCAAGCGGGGATAAGCTCCTACGAGCAGTACTTC.

The V gene is TRBV19, the J gene TRBJ2-5; D possibly matches TRBD1 or TRBD2 (7 bases each). Germline V CDR1 and CDR2: LNHDA, SQIVND (reference sequence). The CDR3 contains 15 residues. V lost 4 bases to trimming and J lost 1 base, with 13 bases between them. In DNA, the CDR3 is TGTGCCAGTAGTAACAGGGGAGGGTCCCAAGAGACCCAGTACTTC. Protein: CASSNRGGSQETQYF.

The rearrangement links TRBV6-5 to TRBJ2-3; no clear D. This CDR3 region has 13 residues. Trimming pared 2 bases from V and 7 bases from J, leaving 10 bases between. The germline V gene encodes CDR1 MNHEY and CDR2 SVGAGI. CDR3 bases: TGTGCCAGCAGTTACGAGGCTAGAAATACGCAGTATTTT. Amino acids: CASSYEARNTQYF.

The V gene is TRBV15, the J gene TRBJ1-5; 9 nucleotides align to TRBD1. The CDR3 has 17 residues. Germline V lookup: CDR1 LNHNV, CDR2 YYDKDF (reference sequence). The trim removed 0 bases at V and 6 bases at J, leaving 9 bases unmatched. CDR3 in amino acids: CATSREYAQGATQPQHF. CDR3 nucleotides: TGTGCCACCAGCAGAGAGTATGCACAGGGGGCGACTCAGCCCCAGCATTTT.